The 11 T cell receptor beta chains given below trace back to one sample, sequenced in a study of blood T cell repertoires in COVID-19. The assay was immunoSEQ multiplex PCR, and TCRdb's table has in-frame clones only and misses some. The table includes 400,000 to 450,000 clones, about 89% detected once. The sequenced sample was peripheral blood. These receptors came from a woman aged 40 to 50 with COVID-19, enrolled during active disease.

The V call is TRBV6-5, the J call TRBJ1-2, with 7 bases matching TRBD1. The CDR3 extends over 16 amino acids. The ends lost 2 bases at V and 0 bases at J; junction bases unmatched: 6. Germline V gene sequence: CDR1 MNHEY, CDR2 SVGAGI. The CDR3 sequence: CASSYLRTGANYGYTF. For the CDR3, the DNA is TGTGCCAGCAGTTACCTCCGGACAGGCGCTAACTATGGCTACACCTTC.

The V call is TRBV21-1, the J call TRBJ1-6; TRBD1 reflects the table's D call only, with no check against the DNA. TRBV21-1 is annotated as a pseudogene. CDR3 size: 16 residues. CDR3 DNA: TGTGCCAGCAGCACCCGACAGGGTTTTACGAATTCACCCCTCCACTTT. Its protein is CASSTRQGFTNSPLHF.

The genes are TRBV6-2 or TRBV6-3 and TRBJ1-4; D perhaps matches TRBD1 (6 bases). Deletions cut 6 bases from V and 4 bases from J, with 12 bases between. CDR3 length: 14 residues. Germline V gives CDR1 MNHEY, CDR2 SVGEGT. CDR3 amino acids: CASSMDSINEKLFF. The CDR3 nucleotides are TGTGCCAGCAGCATGGACAGTATTAATGAAAAACTGTTTTTT.

The chain employs TRBV5-5 and TRBJ2-3; TRBD2 is a possible D gene (7 bases). The germline V and J ends were trimmed by 0 bases and 0 bases, with 11 bases remaining between them. CDR3 length: 16 residues. The V gene's germline CDR1 is SGHKS and CDR2 YYEKEE (reference sequence). The CDR3 coding sequence is TGTGCCAGCAGCTTGGAGGCGGGGGCTAGCACAGATACGCAGTATTTT. Translated: CASSLEAGASTDTQYF.

The V and J genes are TRBV5-6 and TRBJ2-7; 7 positions agree with TRBD1. V gave up 5 bases and J gave up 1 base; unmatched junction bases: 15. Germline assignment: CDR1 SGHDT and CDR2 YYEEEE. There are 17 residues in the CDR3. CDR3 region: CASSSRRILGQSYEQYF. The DNA for the CDR3 is TGTGCCAGCAGTTCCCGGCGTATCTTGGGACAGTCCTACGAGCAGTACTTC. The variable domain in full, completed from reference TRBV5-6 and TRBJ2-7, reads DAGVTQSPTHLIKTRGQQVTLRCSPKSGHDTVSWYQQALGQGPQFIFQYYEEEERQRGNFPDRFSGHQFPNYSSELNVNALLLGDSALYLCASSSRRILGQSYEQYFGPGTRLTVT.

V and J are TRBV12-3 or TRBV12-4 and TRBJ1-4; no reliable D call. V was cut by 7 bases and J by 8 bases, with 11 bases left in between. The CDR3 length is 12 residues. CDR3 DNA sequence: TGTGCCAGCAACTGGGCGGGGGAAAAACTGTTTTTT. Translating gives CASNWAGEKLFF.

The rearrangement links TRBV7-2 to TRBJ1-6; 8 bases agree with TRBD1. This CDR3 region has 14 residues. In germline, CDR1 is SGHTA, CDR2 FQGNSA. With V trimmed by 4 bases and J by 6 bases, 2 bases remained unmatched. CDR3 residues: CASSYRGSNSPLHF. The CDR3 nucleotides are TGTGCCAGCAGCTACAGGGGGAGTAATTCACCCCTCCACTTT. The full variable domain, its missing parts supplied by reference TRBV7-2 and TRBJ1-6, is GAGVSQSPSNKVTEKGKDVELRCDPISGHTALYWYRQSLGQGLEFLIYFQGNSAPDKSGLPSDRFSAERTGGSVSTLTIQRTQQEDSAVYLCASSYRGSNSPLHFGNGTRLTVT.

This chain uses TRBV5-4 with TRBJ2-1; perhaps TRBD2 as D (6 bases). Germline V gene data show CDR1 as SGHNT and CDR2 as YYREEE (reference sequence). This CDR3 has 16 residues. V lost 3 bases and J lost 0, with 13 bases in between. The CDR3 coding sequence is TGTGCCAGCAGCTCGGGGGACTCCTACTCCTACAATGAGCAGTTCTTC. This translates into CASSSGDSYSYNEQFF.

V gene TRBV7-2 combines with J gene TRBJ2-4, with TRBD1 as a possible D gene (5 bases). Germline V gene data show CDR1 as SGHTA and CDR2 as FQGNSA. V lost 2 bases and J lost 9, with 17 bases in between. CDR3 length equals 15 residues. CDR3 sequence reads: CASSLLTRTHGIQYF. As DNA, the CDR3 is TGTGCCAGCAGCTTACTGACCAGGACACACGGCATTCAGTACTTC.

The chain is built from TRBV10-3 and TRBJ1-3; 9 bases are shared with TRBD1. The trim removed 4 bases at V and 4 bases at J, leaving 8 bases unmatched. Germline V gene sequence: CDR1 ENHRY, CDR2 SYGVKD. The CDR3 is 16 residues long. CDR3 amino acids: CAISGRQGDRGNTIYF. CDR3 DNA sequence: TGTGCCATCAGTGGTCGACAGGGGGATCGAGGAAACACCATATATTTT.

A few counts support this clone. The gene calls are TRBV29-1 and TRBJ1-2; 12 positions agree with TRBD1. The CDR3 is 13 residues long. The V gene end was trimmed by 8 bases and the J gene end by 4 bases; junction bases not matched to a gene: 5. The germline V gene encodes CDR1 SQVTM and CDR2 ANQGSEA. The CDR3 region has the DNA TGCAGCATATCGGGACAGGGGGCCTATGGCTACACCTTC. Protein product: CSISGQGAYGYTF.